Following are 32 T cell receptor beta chains from one sample sequenced in a study of PD-1 blockade in classical Hodgkin lymphoma. Measured with immunoSEQ multiplex PCR; TCRdb has only the in-frame clones, and not every one. The repertoire holds about 24,000 clones, 70% to 80% seen once, with about 8.6% in the top ten. Relapses following autologous stem cell transplantation were seen in all patients, with brentuximab vedotin exposure varying. The sequencing used peripheral blood mononuclear cells (PBMCs), collected before the second cycle of nivolumab. The receptors come from a human donor with classical Hodgkin lymphoma.

The chain recombines TRBV7-4 with TRBJ2-5; 9 positions agree with TRBD2. The CDR3 has 15 amino acids. Losses at the gene ends were 3 bases for V and 3 bases for J; bases not matched to a gene: 5. Germline assignment: CDR1 SGHVT and CDR2 SQSDAQ. The CDR3 bases are TGTGCCAGCAGCTTGGGCGGGAGGGCCAAAGAGACCCAGTACTTC. Translating it yields CASSLGGRAKETQYF. Supplemented by reference TRBV7-4 and TRBJ2-5, the full variable domain reads GAGVSQSPRYKVAKRGRDVALRCDSISGHVTLYWYRQTLGQGSEVLTYSQSDAQRDKSGRPSGRFSAERPERSVSTLKIQRTEQGDSAVYLCASSLGGRAKETQYFGPGTRLLVL.

V usage is TRBV7-9 and J usage is TRBJ1-2; 8 bases map to TRBD1. The CDR3 sequence is 14 residues long. CDR1 and CDR2 from the germline V gene are SEHNR and FQNEAQ (reference sequence). J gave up 7 bases and V 3 bases, and 7 bases lay outside the gene matches. CDR3 in DNA: TGTGCCAGCAGCTTTGGACAGGGAGTTTCTGGCTACACCTTC. It codes for CASSFGQGVSGYTF.

Here the CDR3 reads CASSYGMGYNEQFF. The CDR3 nucleotides read TGTGCCAGCAGCTACGGGATGGGTTACAATGAGCAGTTCTTC. The chain joins TRBV6-5 to TRBJ2-1; TRBD2 is a possible D gene (5 bases). The germline V gene encodes CDR1 MNHEY and CDR2 SVGAGI. The V gene lost 6 bases and the J gene lost 4 bases, with 13 bases spanning the gap. This CDR3 spans 14 amino acids.

The chain employs TRBV4-1 and TRBJ2-5, with D possibly matching TRBD1 (6 bases). The CDR3 is made up of 15 amino acids. CDR1 and CDR2 from the germline V gene are MGHRA and YSYEKL. Trimming removed 1 base from V and 2 bases from J, with 11 bases in between. The CDR3 region has the DNA TGCGCCAGCAGCCAAGCCTCGGACAGTCAAGAGACCCAGTACTTC. The encoded protein is CASSQASDSQETQYF.

V gene TRBV30 combines with J gene TRBJ1-5; no clear D. With 0 bases removed from V and 2 bases from J, the gap between germline ends came to 11 bases. Per the germline V gene, CDR1 is GTSNPN and CDR2 is SVGIG (reference sequence). There are 15 residues in the CDR3. As DNA, the CDR3 is TGTGCCTGGAGTGTAGGGTCGATCGGCAATCAGCCCCAGCATTTT. Amino acid sequence: CAWSVGSIGNQPQHF.

V and J are TRBV7-8 and TRBJ1-5, with 8 positions matching TRBD1. This CDR3 has 16 amino acids. V gave up 5 bases and J gave up 4 bases; unmatched junction bases: 10. Germline loops: CDR1 SGHVS, CDR2 FQNEAQ. CDR3 sequence reads: CASSKRDRKINQPQHF. The CDR3 DNA reads TGTGCCAGCAGCAAACGGGACAGGAAAATAAATCAGCCCCAGCATTTT.

The CDR3 DNA reads as TGTGCCAGCAGCCGGGGACTAGCGGGAGGAGAGACCCAGTACTTC. Translating gives CASSRGLAGGETQYF. The V and J genes are TRBV5-4 and TRBJ2-5; 15 nucleotides agree with TRBD2. Germline lookup yields CDR1 SGHNT and CDR2 YYREEE (reference sequence). The ends lost 4 bases at V and 4 bases at J; junction bases unmatched: 2. This CDR3 region has 15 residues.

V gene TRBV28 combines with J gene TRBJ1-2, with D possibly being TRBD1 (6 bases). V was shortened by 3 bases and J by 7 bases, with 18 bases between the two germline ends. The CDR3 has 15 residues. Germline V gene lookup returns CDR1 MDHEN and CDR2 SYDVKM. The CDR3 region is CASSFRDRTWGGYTF. The CDR3 nucleotides are TGTGCCAGCAGTTTCCGTGACAGGACCTGGGGTGGCTACACCTTC.

The chain uses TRBV7-3 and TRBJ2-3; 7 nucleotides agree with TRBD2. J was trimmed by 1 base and V by 3 bases; bases with no gene match: 4. The germline V gene encodes CDR1 SGHTA and CDR2 FQGTGA. This CDR3 contains 15 residues. The CDR3 region is CASSFSGARTDTQYF. The CDR3 nucleotides read TGTGCCAGCAGCTTCAGCGGGGCGCGCACAGATACGCAGTATTTT.

The chain uses TRBV7-2 and TRBJ2-7, with a possible D match to TRBD1 (5 bases). V was trimmed by 6 bases and J by 3 bases, leaving 9 bases between them. The germline gives CDR1 SGHTA, CDR2 FQGNSA. The CDR3 length is 12 residues. The CDR3 loop reads CASSLTVYEQYF. The CDR3 region has the DNA TGTGCCAGCAGTTTGACAGTCTACGAGCAGTACTTC.

V and J are TRBV11-3 and TRBJ2-7, with D tentatively TRBD2 (6 bases). V was trimmed by 1 base and J by 0 bases, leaving 7 bases between them. CDR1 and CDR2 (germline): SGHNT, YENEEA. The CDR3 loop spans 14 amino acids. The CDR3: CASSLGGDSYEQYF. CDR3 nucleotides: TGTGCCAGCAGCTTAGGGGGGGACTCCTACGAGCAGTACTTC.

V is TRBV20-1 and J is TRBJ2-5; D is unresolved. CDR3 length: 11 amino acids. V lost 5 bases and J lost 2, with 6 bases in between. Germline V gene sequence: CDR1 DFQATT, CDR2 SNEGSKA (reference sequence). The CDR3 DNA reads as TGCAGTGCTTTGGATCAAGAGACCCAGTACTTC. This encodes CSALDQETQYF.

This clone has a single count. The gene calls are TRBV18 and TRBJ1-3; 9 nucleotides agree with TRBD1. V was clipped by 3 bases and J by 4 bases; unmatched bases: 4. The germline gives CDR1 KGHSH, CDR2 LQKENI. This CDR3 spans 15 amino acids. DNA of the CDR3: TGTGCCAGCTCACCGGGGACAGGGAAAGGAAACACCATATATTTT. Amino acids: CASSPGTGKGNTIYF.

The chain employs TRBV19 and TRBJ1-5, with D unresolved. Germline V gene lookup returns CDR1 LNHDA and CDR2 SQIVND (reference sequence). There are 12 residues in the CDR3. The V gene lost 6 bases and the J gene lost 6 bases, with 9 bases spanning the gap. Here the CDR3 reads CASSSGLQPQHF. The CDR3 DNA is TGTGCCAGTAGCTCCGGGCTTCAGCCCCAGCATTTT. The complete variable domain, with remaining parts taken from reference TRBV19 and TRBJ1-5, reads DGGITQSPKYLFRKEGQNVTLSCEQNLNHDAMYWYRQDPGQGLRLIYYSQIVNDFQKGDIAEGYSVSREKKESFPLTVTSAQKNPTAFYLCASSSGLQPQHFGDGTRLSIL.

V gene TRBV7-9 combines with J gene TRBJ1-2; the D is unclear. Germline V gene sequence: CDR1 SEHNR, CDR2 FQNEAQ (reference sequence). This CDR3 is 13 amino acids long. Deletions cut 3 bases from V and 4 bases from J, with 9 bases between. As DNA, the CDR3 is TGTGCCAGCAGCTTCGGGGAGGTCTATGGCTACACCTTC. It specifies CASSFGEVYGYTF. Drawing the rest from reference TRBV7-9 and TRBJ1-2, the complete variable domain is DTGVSQNPRHKITKRGQNVTFRCDPISEHNRLYWYRQTLGQGPEFLTYFQNEAQLEKSRLLSDRFSAERPKGSFSTLEIQRTEQGDSAMYLCASSFGEVYGYTFGSGTRLTVV.

The V and J genes are TRBV6-5 and TRBJ2-5, with D possibly matching TRBD2 (6 bases). The last part of the DNA fits TRBJ2-7 better; the J call may be wrong. This CDR3 contains 13 residues. Germline V CDR1 and CDR2: MNHEY, SVGAGI. In DNA form, the CDR3 reads TGTGCCAGCAGACGACTAGTTTCCTACGAGCAGTACTTC. Translating it yields CASRRLVSYEQYF.

The sample holds one count of this clone. The rearrangement links TRBV9 to TRBJ2-7, with 9 bases identical to TRBD1. J was trimmed by 3 bases and V by 2 bases; bases with no gene match: 12. CDR3 length: 17 residues. Germline lookup yields CDR1 SGDLS and CDR2 YYNGEE. CDR3 nucleotides: TGTGCCAGCAGCGTTGAAACCGGGACAGGGTTAGTCTACGAGCAGTACTTC. Translated, it gives CASSVETGTGLVYEQYF.

This clone occurred once. V is TRBV28 and J is TRBJ1-1; 11 bases fit TRBD1. The CDR3 runs to 15 residues. The germline gives CDR1 MDHEN, CDR2 SYDVKM. The V segment lost 5 bases and the J segment 5 bases; nucleotides outside the gene matches: 7. The CDR3 loop is CASSLGQGARTEAFF. The CDR3 DNA reads TGTGCCAGCAGTCTCGGACAGGGGGCGCGGACTGAAGCTTTCTTT.

CDR3 nucleotide sequence: TGTGCCAGTTCTCACCGAAGGGAGTACGAGCAGTACTTC. This translates into CASSHRREYEQYF. The chain couples TRBV19 to TRBJ2-7, with a weak D call TRBD2 (5 bases). V was trimmed by 8 bases and J by 4 bases, leaving 15 bases between them. The CDR3 runs to 13 residues. Germline V lookup: CDR1 LNHDA, CDR2 SQIVND (reference sequence).

The chain's CDR3 is CATRTGNNSPLHF. The DNA for the CDR3 is TGTGCCACCAGAACCGGGAATAATTCACCCCTCCACTTT. This chain joins TRBV15 and TRBJ1-6; D is uncertain. The germline gives CDR1 LNHNV, CDR2 YYDKDF (reference sequence). V lost 6 bases to trimming and J lost 5 bases, with 8 bases between them. CDR3 size: 13 residues.

The chain joins TRBV9 to TRBJ2-2; either TRBD1 or TRBD2 may supply D (5 bases each). CDR3 length equals 16 residues. The germline gives CDR1 SGDLS, CDR2 YYNGEE. V lost 0 bases and J lost 1, with 10 bases in between. CDR3 in amino acids: CASSVVGTRNTGELFF. DNA for the CDR3: TGTGCCAGCAGCGTAGTGGGGACCAGGAACACCGGGGAGCTGTTTTTT.

The rearrangement links TRBV4-3 to TRBJ2-7, with TRBD2 identical over 11 bases. V lost 3 bases to trimming and J lost 7 bases; unmatched junction nucleotides: 8. The CDR3 is 15 amino acids. The germline V gene encodes CDR1 LGHNA and CDR2 YSLEER. The CDR3 sequence: CASSQTGTSGLEQYF. The CDR3 DNA reads TGCGCCAGCAGCCAGACCGGGACTAGCGGTCTTGAGCAGTACTTC.

V is TRBV19 and J is TRBJ2-7; TRBD2 matches 7 bases. Germline-derived CDR1 and CDR2 are LNHDA and SQIVND (reference sequence). The V gene end was trimmed by 7 bases and the J gene end by 5 bases; junction bases not matched to a gene: 17. The CDR3 consists of 16 residues. CDR3 DNA: TGTGCCAGTATCACGCCCGTGTGGGAGGGATATCACGAGCAGTACTTC. This sequence encodes CASITPVWEGYHEQYF.

This clone rates as medium-sized. V usage is TRBV25-1 and J usage is TRBJ1-4; 11 bases line up with TRBD1. This CDR3 spans 14 amino acids. V lost 3 bases, J lost 12 bases, and 6 bases stayed unmatched. The germline CDR1 and CDR2 sequences are MGHDK and SYGVNS. The CDR3 sequence is CASSDGTGGMELFF. For the CDR3, the DNA is TGTGCCAGCAGTGACGGGACAGGGGGGATGGAACTGTTTTTT.

V is TRBV28 and J is TRBJ2-2; maybe TRBD1 (5 bases). Germline CDR1 is MDHEN and CDR2 is SYDVKM. The ends were cut back, 6 bases at V and 7 bases at J, with 9 bases in the middle. The length of the CDR3 is 12 residues. The chain's CDR3 is CASRIRVGELFF. The CDR3 bases are TGTGCCAGCAGAATCAGGGTCGGGGAGCTGTTTTTT.

V is TRBV4-1 and J is TRBJ1-5; TRBD1 might be the D (6 bases). Trimming pared 0 bases from V and 2 bases from J, leaving 11 bases between. The germline V gene encodes CDR1 MGHRA and CDR2 YSYEKL. The CDR3 spans 16 residues. CDR3 region: CASSQDGGLGNQPQHF. Written as DNA, the CDR3 is TGCGCCAGCAGCCAAGATGGGGGGCTAGGCAATCAGCCCCAGCATTTT.

J is TRBJ2-7 and V is TRBV5-4, with 10 bases fitting TRBD2. The CDR3 covers 17 residues. The J segment lost 0 bases and the V segment lost 0 bases, leaving 6 bases of the junction unmatched. CDR1 and CDR2 (germline): SGHNT, YYREEE (reference sequence). CDR3 in DNA: TGTGCCAGCAGCTTGGGTCTAGCGGGAGCTAACTCCTACGAGCAGTACTTC. Translated, it gives CASSLGLAGANSYEQYF.

This clone turned up a few times. The chain is built from TRBV5-1 and TRBJ2-5, with D perhaps matching TRBD2 (5 bases). This CDR3 is 15 amino acids long. The V gene's germline CDR1 is SGHRS and CDR2 YFSETQ. V dropped 0 bases and J dropped 4 bases, with 13 bases sitting between them. The CDR3 nucleotides read TGCGCCAGCAGCTTGGGGAGGAACAGCGGAGAGACCCAGTACTTC. This translates into CASSLGRNSGETQYF.

The genes are TRBV28 and TRBJ2-7; the D call may be TRBD1 or TRBD2 (5 bases each). V shed 2 bases and J shed 4 bases, with 18 bases lying between them. There are 16 residues in the CDR3. Germline CDR1 is MDHEN and CDR2 is SYDVKM. The CDR3 is CASSLPLLRGEYEQYF. For the CDR3, the DNA is TGTGCCAGCAGTTTACCCCTCCTGAGGGGCGAATACGAGCAGTACTTC.

CDR3 nucleotide sequence: TGCAGCGTTGTGGTAGCTTTGGGGTTGCAGCAGTACTTC. Its translation is CSVVVALGLQQYF. This sequence joins TRBV29-1 and TRBJ2-7, with D hard to call. V lost 4 bases, J lost 8 bases, and 18 bases lay in between. Germline V gene lookup returns CDR1 SQVTM and CDR2 ANQGSEA. The CDR3 consists of 13 residues.

The chain employs TRBV10-1 and TRBJ2-3, with 11 bases fitting TRBD2. There are 16 residues in the CDR3. Germline-derived CDR1 and CDR2 are WNHNN and SYGVQD (reference sequence). V lost 6 bases and J lost 0; bases outside the gene matches: 5. In DNA, the CDR3 is TGCGCCAGCAGCCAGGGACTAGCGGCTAGCACAGATACGCAGTATTTT. Translating gives CASSQGLAASTDTQYF.

The CDR3 DNA reads as TGTGCCAGCACCAAAAGTGGTTATCAGCCCCAGCATTTT. It is translated as CASTKSGYQPQHF. This rearrangement joins TRBV28 to TRBJ1-5; D remains ambiguous. Germline CDR1 is MDHEN and CDR2 is SYDVKM. The CDR3 spans 13 residues. V was trimmed by 7 bases and J by 5 bases, leaving 12 bases between them.